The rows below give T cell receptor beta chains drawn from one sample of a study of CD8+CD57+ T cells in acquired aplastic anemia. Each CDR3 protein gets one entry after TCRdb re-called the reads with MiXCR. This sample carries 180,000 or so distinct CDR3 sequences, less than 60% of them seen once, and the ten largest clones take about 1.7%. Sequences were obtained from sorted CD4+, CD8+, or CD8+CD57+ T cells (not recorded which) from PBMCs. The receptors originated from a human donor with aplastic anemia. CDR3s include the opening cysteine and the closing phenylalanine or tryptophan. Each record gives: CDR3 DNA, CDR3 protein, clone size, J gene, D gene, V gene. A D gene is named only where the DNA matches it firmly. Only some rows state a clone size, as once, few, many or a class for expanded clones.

TGTGCCACCAACGGGGGAGGTTCTGATACGCAGTATTTT CATNGGGSDTQYF many TRBJ2-3 NA TRBV7-9
TGTGCCACCAGTGTGGGGGGGGCTAGCACAGATACGCAGTATTTT CATSVGGASTDTQYF few TRBJ2-3 NA TRBV24-1
TGTGCCAGCAGTTTTACGCGACAGAGCTCCTACAATGAGCAGTTCTTC CASSFTRQSSYNEQFF NA TRBJ2-1 NA TRBV27
TGTGCCAGTAGCGACAGGGGATCCTATAATTCACCCCTCCACTTT CASSDRGSYNSPLHF few TRBJ1-6 TRBD1 TRBV19
TGTGCCAGCAGCCAAGGGATTGGTCAGCCCCAGCATTTT CASSQGIGQPQHF NA TRBJ1-5 NA TRBV9
TGTGCCAGTAGTTCCCGCGGGGGGGCGGACTATGGCTACACCTTC CASSSRGGADYGYTF NA TRBJ1-2 NA TRBV19
TGTGCCACCAGCAGAGATCTTCCTAGCGGGACCTCCAAGCAGTACTTC CATSRDLPSGTSKQYF many TRBJ2-7 TRBD2 TRBV15
TGCAGTGCTAGGTCCAGCGGGAGTCCGTATTTT CSARSSGSPYF few TRBJ2-3 TRBD2 TRBV20-1
TGTGCCAGCAGTTACCTCTCTACAGCCTCTGGAAACACCATATATTTT CASSYLSTASGNTIYF NA TRBJ1-3 NA TRBV6-2/TRBV6-3
TGCGCCAGCAGCCAAGTTGGGGGTAACAATCAGCCCCAGCATTTT CASSQVGGNNQPQHF many TRBJ1-5 NA TRBV4-3
TGTGCCACCAGCAGAGAGGGGGGGTCTCAGGGCTACGAGCAGTACTTC CATSREGGSQGYEQYF NA TRBJ2-7 TRBD2 TRBV15
TGTGCCAGCAGCTTAGGGGACAGGGGAGGTACGCAGTATTTT CASSLGDRGGTQYF NA TRBJ2-3 TRBD1 TRBV7-2
TGTGCCTGGAGTCAAAATAACAGGGGGAATCAGCCCCAGCATTTT CAWSQNNRGNQPQHF NA TRBJ1-5 TRBD1 TRBV30
TGTGCCAGCGAACGGGACTCCTTGAGGCGTACTAGCACAGATACGCAGTATTTT CASERDSLRRTSTDTQYF NA TRBJ2-3 NA TRBV12-3/TRBV12-4
TGTGCCAGCAGCACGACCCGGGACTCCGCGAAGGAGACCCAGTACTTC CASSTTRDSAKETQYF once TRBJ2-5 NA TRBV7-9
TGTGCCAGTAGTATTTCCCGGGGCGGGTACGAGCAGTACTTC CASSISRGGYEQYF NA TRBJ2-7 NA TRBV19
TGTGCCAGCAGCCCAAGCGGGAGTGTCGCCTACGAGCAGTACTTC CASSPSGSVAYEQYF many TRBJ2-7 TRBD2 TRBV7-9
TGTGCCAGCAGTGCCCCATCGGTGGCGAACACTGAAGCTTTCTTT CASSAPSVANTEAFF few TRBJ1-1 NA TRBV6-1
TGTGCCACCAGTGACGGACAGACGTCCTATGGCTACACCTTC CATSDGQTSYGYTF many TRBJ1-2 NA TRBV24-1
TGCGCCAGCAGCCAAAGAGAGGGACTAGCGGGAGTCAATGAGCAGTTCTTC CASSQREGLAGVNEQFF NA TRBJ2-1 TRBD2 TRBV4-1
TGTGCCAGCAGGGGACTAGCAGATTATACGCAGTATTTT CASRGLADYTQYF NA TRBJ2-3 TRBD2 TRBV2
TGTGCCATCACCCGGGACTACGCCTACAATGAGCAGTTCTTC CAITRDYAYNEQFF many TRBJ2-1 TRBD2 TRBV10-3
TGTGCCAGCAGCCGACCGGCCGGGACAAGTAGCAATCAGCCCCAGCATTTT CASSRPAGTSSNQPQHF few TRBJ1-5 NA TRBV9
TGTGCCAGCAGCCCAGTGGGTAGCGGGTTAACCTACAATGAGCAGTTCTTC CASSPVGSGLTYNEQFF NA TRBJ2-1 TRBD2 TRBV7-3
TGTGCCAGCAGTGCGGAGGGAGGGCCACCCCTCCACTTT CASSAEGGPPLHF NA TRBJ1-6 NA TRBV2
TGTGCCAGCAGCTCCACAAGATCCTACGAGCAGTACTTC CASSSTRSYEQYF NA TRBJ2-7 NA TRBV7-8
TGCAGTGCTATAAAACTACAGGGTGGCACAAACAATGAGCAGTTCTTC CSAIKLQGGTNNEQFF NA TRBJ2-1 NA TRBV20-1
TGTGCCAGCTCACAAATGGCCTACGAGCAGTACTTC CASSQMAYEQYF NA TRBJ2-7 NA TRBV18
TGCAGTGCTGTCCGGGACCGCAATCAGCCCCAGCATTTT CSAVRDRNQPQHF few TRBJ1-5 NA TRBV20-1
TGTGCCAGCAGCCCTACCCAAGGGGGCGCTGAAGCTTTCTTT CASSPTQGGAEAFF NA TRBJ1-1 TRBD1 TRBV9
TGCGCCAGCAGCTTTACGGCGCGAATGAACACTGAAGCTTTCTTT CASSFTARMNTEAFF many TRBJ1-1 NA TRBV5-1
TGTGCCAGCTCATCGGGACAGGCCAGAGCTACTTTGAACACTGAAGCTTTCTTT CASSSGQARATLNTEAFF NA TRBJ1-1 TRBD1 TRBV18
TGTGCCAGCAGTTGGGCAGGGAATGCCTACGAGCAGTACTTC CASSWAGNAYEQYF NA TRBJ2-7 NA TRBV12-3/TRBV12-4
TGTGCCAGCGGACGGCCCCGGGGGGCTGAGACCCAGTACTTC CASGRPRGAETQYF NA TRBJ2-5 NA TRBV2
TGTGCCAGCAGCTTAGAAGTTGGCACTGAAGCTTTCTTT CASSLEVGTEAFF few TRBJ1-1 NA TRBV7-6
TGTGCCAGCAGCTTAGCGGGGAATCAAGAGACCCAGTACTTC CASSLAGNQETQYF many TRBJ2-5 NA TRBV7-9
TGTGCCAGCGGGTGGGGGGGGGACTATGGCTACACCTTC CASGWGGDYGYTF NA TRBJ1-2 NA TRBV25-1
TGCAGTGCTGTAACAGGGGGAACCACCCAGTACTTC CSAVTGGTTQYF many TRBJ2-5 TRBD1 TRBV20-1
TGTGCCAGCCCCCCCGCGGGCGGGAAAGGGAATGAGCAGTTCTTC CASPPAGGKGNEQFF few TRBJ2-1 NA TRBV28
TGTGCCACCAGTGATTCGCCCGGGACAGGGTTATCGTACGGCTACACCTTC CATSDSPGTGLSYGYTF NA TRBJ1-2 TRBD1 TRBV24-1
TGTGCCACCAGTGACGGGACAGGGGGAAATACAGATACGCAGTATTTT CATSDGTGGNTDTQYF NA TRBJ2-3 TRBD1 TRBV24-1
TGCAGCGTTGAAGGGGGACTAGCGGTAAATGAGCAGTTCTTC CSVEGGLAVNEQFF NA TRBJ2-1 TRBD2 TRBV29-1
TGTGCCAGCAGCGCGGACAGGGACAATTCACCCCTCCACTTT CASSADRDNSPLHF few TRBJ1-6 TRBD1 TRBV6-4
TGTGCCAGCAGCTTAGCGGGGCATTACGAGCAGTACTTC CASSLAGHYEQYF NA TRBJ2-7 NA TRBV7-6
TGTGCCAGCAGCACCCGGGGCCTAGCGGGAGTTGGGTACAATGAGCAGTTCTTC CASSTRGLAGVGYNEQFF few TRBJ2-1 TRBD2 TRBV11-2
TGTGCCACCAGTGACGGGGGACAAGCAACTAATGAAAAACTGTTTTTT CATSDGGQATNEKLFF NA TRBJ1-4 NA TRBV24-1